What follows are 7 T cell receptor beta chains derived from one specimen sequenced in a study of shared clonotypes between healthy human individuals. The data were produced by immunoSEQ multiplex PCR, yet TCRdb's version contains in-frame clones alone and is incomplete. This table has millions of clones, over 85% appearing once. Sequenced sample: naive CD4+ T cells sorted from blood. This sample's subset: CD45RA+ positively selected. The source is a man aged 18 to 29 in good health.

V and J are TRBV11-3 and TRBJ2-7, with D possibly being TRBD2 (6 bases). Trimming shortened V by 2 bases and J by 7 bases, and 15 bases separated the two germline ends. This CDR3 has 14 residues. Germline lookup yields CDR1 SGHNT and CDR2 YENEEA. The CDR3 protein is CASSLRGDSLEQYF. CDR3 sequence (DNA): TGTGCCAGCAGCTTACGAGGGGACTCGCTAGAGCAGTACTTC.

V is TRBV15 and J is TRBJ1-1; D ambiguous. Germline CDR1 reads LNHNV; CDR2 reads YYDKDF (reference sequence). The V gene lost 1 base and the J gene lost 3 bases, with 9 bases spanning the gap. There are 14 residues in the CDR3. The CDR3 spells CATSRAAAYTEAFF. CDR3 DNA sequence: TGTGCCACCAGCAGAGCGGCAGCCTACACTGAAGCTTTCTTT.

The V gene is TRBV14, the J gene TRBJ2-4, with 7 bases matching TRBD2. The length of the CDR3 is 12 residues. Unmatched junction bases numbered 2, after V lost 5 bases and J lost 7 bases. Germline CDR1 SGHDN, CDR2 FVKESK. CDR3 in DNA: TGTGCCAGCAGCGCCGGGGGGAACATTCAGTACTTC. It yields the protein CASSAGGNIQYF. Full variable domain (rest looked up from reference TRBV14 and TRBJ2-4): EAGVTQFPSHSVIEKGQTVTLRCDPISGHDNLYWYRRVMGKEIKFLLHFVKESKQDESGMPNNRFLAERTGGTYSTLKVQPAELEDSGVYFCASSAGGNIQYFGAGTRLSVL.

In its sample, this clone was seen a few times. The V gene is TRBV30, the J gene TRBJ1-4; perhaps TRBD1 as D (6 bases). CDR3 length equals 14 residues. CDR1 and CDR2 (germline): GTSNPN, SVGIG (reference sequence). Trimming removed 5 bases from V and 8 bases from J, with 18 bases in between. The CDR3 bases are TGTGCCTGGGGAAAACAGGGCGTGGGGGAAAAACTGTTTTTT. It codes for CAWGKQGVGEKLFF. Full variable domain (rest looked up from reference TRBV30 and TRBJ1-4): SQTIHQWPATLVQPVGSPLSLECTVEGTSNPNLYWYRQAAGRGLQLLFYSVGIGQISSEVPQNLSASRPQDRQFILSSKKLLLSDSGFYLCAWGKQGVGEKLFFGSGTQLSVL.

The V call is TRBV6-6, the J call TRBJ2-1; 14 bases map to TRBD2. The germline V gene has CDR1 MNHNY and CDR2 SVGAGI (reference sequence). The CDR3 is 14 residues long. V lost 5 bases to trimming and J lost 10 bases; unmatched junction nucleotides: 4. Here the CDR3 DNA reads TGTGCCAGCAGTCGACTAGCGGGGGGGCAAGAGCAGTTCTTC. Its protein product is CASSRLAGGQEQFF.

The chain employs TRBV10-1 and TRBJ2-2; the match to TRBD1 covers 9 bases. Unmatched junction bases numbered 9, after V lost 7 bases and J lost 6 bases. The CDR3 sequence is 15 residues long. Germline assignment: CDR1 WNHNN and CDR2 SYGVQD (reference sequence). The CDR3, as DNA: TGCGCCAGCACACCGGGACAGGGCAGCGCCGGGGAGCTGTTTTTT. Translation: CASTPGQGSAGELFF.

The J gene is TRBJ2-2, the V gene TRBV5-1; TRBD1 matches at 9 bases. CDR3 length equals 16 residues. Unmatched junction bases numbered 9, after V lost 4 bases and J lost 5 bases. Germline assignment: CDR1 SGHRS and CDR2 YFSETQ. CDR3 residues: CASSPSGQGVTGELFF. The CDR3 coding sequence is TGCGCCAGCAGCCCGTCGGGACAGGGCGTTACCGGGGAGCTGTTTTTT.